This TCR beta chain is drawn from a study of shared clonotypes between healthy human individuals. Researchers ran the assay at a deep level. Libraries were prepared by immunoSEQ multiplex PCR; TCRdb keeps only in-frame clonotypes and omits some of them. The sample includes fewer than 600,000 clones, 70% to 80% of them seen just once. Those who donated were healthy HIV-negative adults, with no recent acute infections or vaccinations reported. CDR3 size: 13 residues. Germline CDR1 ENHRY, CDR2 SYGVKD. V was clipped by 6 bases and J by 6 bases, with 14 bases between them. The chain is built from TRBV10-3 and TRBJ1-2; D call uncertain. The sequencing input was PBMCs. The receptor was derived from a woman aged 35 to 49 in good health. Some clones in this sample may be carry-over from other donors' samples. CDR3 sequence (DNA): TGTGCCATCAGCGGGAGTGGGTATCATGGCTACACCTTC. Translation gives CAISGSGYHGYTF.